These T cell receptor beta chains were read from a single sample in a study of cytomegalovirus exposure and HLA in healthy donors. Libraries were prepared by immunoSEQ multiplex PCR; TCRdb keeps only in-frame clonotypes and omits some of them. The sample has some 74,000 clones; around 81% are singletons. The specimen sequenced was PBMCs. These receptor sequences come from a male donor in good health and CMV-seronegative. Both conserved end residues are part of each CDR3. Each record gives: J gene, D gene, V gene, clone size, CDR3 DNA, CDR3 protein. D genes are given only for firm matches. Expanded clones are given a class, and other clones once, few, many or no size at all.

J: TRBJ2-3
D: TRBD2
V: TRBV7-2
size: .
DNA: TGTGCCAGCAGCTTAGGACTAGCGGGGATCACAGATACGCAATATTTT
CDR3: CASSLGLAGITDTQYF

J: TRBJ2-7
D: TRBD2
V: TRBV9
size: .
DNA: TGTGCCAGCAGCCCCCGTAGCGGGTTAGCCTACGAGCAGTACTTC
CDR3: CASSPRSGLAYEQYF

J: TRBJ1-5
D: TRBD1
V: TRBV6-1
size: .
DNA: TGTGCCAGCAGTGAGAGCAGGGGGCGGGGGCATCAGCCCCAGCATTTT
CDR3: CASSESRGRGHQPQHF

J: TRBJ2-7
D: .
V: TRBV7-8
size: once
DNA: TGTGCCAGCAGCGGAAGGCACGAGCGGTACTTC
CDR3: CASSGRHERYF

J: TRBJ2-6
D: .
V: TRBV6-1
size: few
DNA: TGTGCCAGCAGTGACGGCAGACTGTCTGGGGCCAACGTCCTGACTTTC
CDR3: CASSDGRLSGANVLTF

J: TRBJ1-5
D: .
V: TRBV19
size: once
DNA: TGTGCCAGTAGTGTGATGATAGCGGATCAGCCCCAGCATTTT
CDR3: CASSVMIADQPQHF

J: TRBJ1-5
D: .
V: TRBV28
size: .
DNA: TGTGCCAGCAGTTTGACAAATAGCAATCAGCCCCAGCATTTT
CDR3: CASSLTNSNQPQHF

J: TRBJ2-2
D: .
V: TRBV27
size: .
DNA: TGTGCCAGCAGTTTCAGGGTAAACACCGGGGAGCTGTTTTTT
CDR3: CASSFRVNTGELFF

J: TRBJ2-7
D: .
V: TRBV5-1
size: .
DNA: TGCGCCAGCAGCTTGGCCGGTCAGGGCTCCTACGAGCAGTACTTC
CDR3: CASSLAGQGSYEQYF

J: TRBJ2-7
D: TRBD1
V: TRBV20-1
size: .
DNA: TGCAGTGCTCGCATCGGGACAGGCCCATTC
CDR3: CSARIGTGPF

J: TRBJ2-5
D: .
V: TRBV5-1
size: .
DNA: TGCGCCAGCAGCTTGCCAGGGGACGCGAAGACCCAGTACTTC
CDR3: CASSLPGDAKTQYF

J: TRBJ2-1
D: .
V: TRBV28
size: .
DNA: TGTGCCAGCATATCTAGGGGGTCTTTTAATGAGCAGTTCTTC
CDR3: CASISRGSFNEQFF

J: TRBJ2-7
D: TRBD1
V: TRBV5-8
size: .
DNA: TGTGCCAGCAGTGACAGGGGAGCGTACGAGCAGTACTTC
CDR3: CASSDRGAYEQYF

J: TRBJ2-5
D: TRBD1
V: TRBV7-6
size: .
DNA: TGTGCCAGCAGCTTAGCGTTGGGACAGAGGGTGGAGACCCAGTACTTC
CDR3: CASSLALGQRVETQYF

J: TRBJ1-3
D: .
V: TRBV7-9
size: .
DNA: TGTGCCAGCAGCTTAGGCCGGGGGAGTGGAAACACCATATATTTT
CDR3: CASSLGRGSGNTIYF

J: TRBJ2-1
D: TRBD1
V: TRBV6-1
size: once
DNA: TGTGCCAGCACCCCCGGGACAGGGGTTCCGTTCTTC
CDR3: CASTPGTGVPFF

J: TRBJ2-1
D: TRBD2
V: TRBV27
size: .
DNA: TGTGCCAGCAGCCGGGGGGGGGCCGTTTTGAATGAGCAGTTCTTC
CDR3: CASSRGGAVLNEQFF

J: TRBJ1-2
D: .
V: TRBV20-1
size: .
DNA: TGCAGTGACAGCGGAGAAACTGGCTACACCTTC
CDR3: CSDSGETGYTF

J: TRBJ2-2
D: .
V: TRBV6-1
size: once
DNA: TGTGCCAGCAGTGAAAGGCCCGGGGTAGGGGAGCTGTTTTTT
CDR3: CASSERPGVGELFF